A single sample is the source of the 22 T cell receptor beta chains below, sequenced in a study of shared clonotypes between healthy human individuals. This table comes from immunoSEQ multiplex PCR, and its TCRdb copy is limited to in-frame clones, with some not included. The sample includes roughly 1,500,000 clones, approximately 98.5% of them seen just once. Sequencing input: naive CD4+ T cells sorted from blood. The subset is: CD45RA+ positively selected. Receptor source: a man aged 25-45 years in good health.

This chain uses TRBV6-1 with TRBJ1-5; weak D call: TRBD1 (5 bases). Germline lookup yields CDR1 MNHNS and CDR2 SASEGT. The CDR3 sequence is 15 residues long. With 6 bases removed from V and 3 bases from J, the gap between germline ends came to 15 bases. The CDR3 coding sequence is TGTGCCAGCAGCGGCAGGGCAGGGATCAATCAGCCCCAGCATTTT. Its protein is CASSGRAGINQPQHF.

The chain carries TRBV19 and TRBJ1-1; no definite D call. Germline V CDR1 and CDR2: LNHDA, SQIVND (reference sequence). The CDR3 consists of 16 residues. Trimming cost V 4 bases and J 1 base, with 16 bases left between them. In nucleotides, the CDR3 is TGTGCCAGTAGTAAGACCGGGGAGAGCGGGAACACTGAAGCTTTCTTT. This encodes CASSKTGESGNTEAFF. The whole variable domain, filled in from reference TRBV19 and TRBJ1-1, reads DGGITQSPKYLFRKEGQNVTLSCEQNLNHDAMYWYRQDPGQGLRLIYYSQIVNDFQKGDIAEGYSVSREKKESFPLTVTSAQKNPTAFYLCASSKTGESGNTEAFFGQGTRLTVV.

The count of this clone is one. The J gene is TRBJ2-7, the V gene TRBV9, with 7 bases lining up with TRBD1. The germline V gene encodes CDR1 SGDLS and CDR2 YYNGEE. The CDR3 extends over 15 amino acids. With V trimmed by 0 bases and J by 2 bases, 5 bases remained unmatched. The CDR3 DNA reads as TGTGCCAGCAGCGTAGAGCCGACAGGGCCCTACGAGCAGTACTTC. It yields the protein CASSVEPTGPYEQYF. The full variable domain, its missing parts supplied by reference TRBV9 and TRBJ2-7, is DSGVTQTPKHLITATGQRVTLRCSPRSGDLSVYWYQQSLDQGLQFLIQYYNGEERAKGNILERFSAQQFPDLHSELNLSSLELGDSALYFCASSVEPTGPYEQYFGPGTRLTVT.

As to this clone: The same CDR3 arises from other DNA sequences in this sample as well. The chain has TRBV9 and TRBJ2-3; weak D call: TRBD2 (6 bases). The CDR3 length is 15 residues. Per germline, CDR1 SGDLS and CDR2 YYNGEE. Trimming took off 2 bases at V and 0 bases at J, with 10 bases between the two ends. Here the CDR3 reads CASSVDGTSTDTQYF. The CDR3 DNA is TGTGCCAGCAGCGTGGACGGGACTAGCACAGATACGCAGTATTTT.

The chain combines TRBV5-1 with TRBJ2-1, with 7 bases that match TRBD1. The germline gives CDR1 SGHRS, CDR2 YFSETQ. The CDR3 is made up of 15 amino acids. The V segment lost 3 bases and the J segment 12 bases; nucleotides outside the gene matches: 15. The CDR3, as DNA: TGCGCCAGCAGCTCTCAAGTACCCGACAGGGATGGGCAGTTCTTC. It encodes CASSSQVPDRDGQFF.

This clone has only one observation. Here the CDR3 reads CASSLRVGGSYNGYTF. CDR3 DNA: TGTGCCAGCAGTTTAAGGGTTGGAGGGAGTTATAATGGCTACACCTTC. The chain combines TRBV27 with TRBJ1-2; D is ambiguous. V was pared by 2 bases and J by 6 bases, with 19 bases between. The CDR3 runs to 16 residues. Germline-derived CDR1 and CDR2 are MNHEY and SMNVEV (reference sequence).

The chain carries TRBV28 and TRBJ1-1; TRBD1 agrees at 7 bases. Germline V CDR1 and CDR2: MDHEN, SYDVKM. The CDR3 covers 15 residues. Germline trimming cut 5 bases from V and 4 bases from J; bases unmatched to any gene: 10. For the CDR3, the DNA is TGTGCCAGCAGTCCTCGGGACAGAAAACGCACTGAAGCTTTCTTT. This translates into CASSPRDRKRTEAFF. The entire variable domain, with the rest obtained from reference TRBV28 and TRBJ1-1, is as follows: DVKVTQSSRYLVKRTGEKVFLECVQDMDHENMFWYRQDPGLGLRLIYFSYDVKMKEKGDIPEGYSVSREKKERFSLILESASTNQTSMYLCASSPRDRKRTEAFFGQGTRLTVV.

The V and J genes are TRBV6-5 and TRBJ2-7; D ambiguous. This CDR3 is 11 amino acids long. V was trimmed by 6 bases and J by 4 bases, leaving 7 bases between them. The V gene's germline CDR1 is MNHEY and CDR2 SVGAGI. CDR3 region: CASRSGYEQYF. The CDR3 nucleotides are TGTGCCAGCAGGTCGGGTTACGAGCAGTACTTC.

V and J are TRBV7-9 and TRBJ1-4; no reliable D call. The CDR3 extends over 14 amino acids. Germline CDR1 is SEHNR and CDR2 is FQNEAQ (reference sequence). Trimming stripped 4 bases from V and 7 bases from J, with 13 bases between. This chain's CDR3 is CASSSTGGVEKLFF. The CDR3 nucleotides read TGTGCCAGCAGCTCCACGGGTGGTGTTGAAAAACTGTTTTTT.

To note about this clone: The junction differs from germline at one of its ends, possibly a read error. The chain joins TRBV7-9 to TRBJ2-7; possibly TRBD2 for D (5 bases). The CDR3 contains 12 residues. The germline V gene encodes CDR1 SEHNR and CDR2 FQNEAQ (reference sequence). In nucleotides, the CDR3 is TGTGCCAGCAGCCCCACGGGAAGGCCGACAAATTTC. This encodes CASSPTGRPTNF.

The gene calls are TRBV6-5 and TRBJ1-5; D may be TRBD1 (6 bases). The CDR3 extends over 15 amino acids. Germline CDR1 reads MNHEY; CDR2 reads SVGAGI. Trimming shortened V by 5 bases and J by 7 bases, and 18 bases separated the two germline ends. The CDR3 spells CASSPGGGPQQPQHF. CDR3 in DNA: TGTGCCAGCAGTCCCGGGGGGGGCCCCCAACAGCCCCAGCATTTT.

V usage is TRBV4-3 and J usage is TRBJ1-5; D not certain. The CDR3 is made up of 15 amino acids. V lost 1 base to trimming and J lost 4 bases, with 11 bases between them. Looked up from germline, CDR1 is LGHNA and CDR2 is YSLEER. The CDR3 bases are TGCGCCAGCAGCCAAGTTTCCGGCGCGAATCAGCCCCAGCATTTT. It codes for CASSQVSGANQPQHF.

The chain employs TRBV9 and TRBJ2-1, with 8 bases aligning to TRBD2. CDR1 SGDLS and CDR2 YYNGEE come from the germline V gene. There are 14 residues in the CDR3. V lost 6 bases to trimming and J lost 4 bases; unmatched junction nucleotides: 6. CDR3 amino acids: CASNEAGAYNEQFF. DNA of the CDR3: TGTGCCAGCAACGAAGCGGGAGCATACAATGAGCAGTTCTTC.

The rearrangement links TRBV9 to TRBJ2-7, with a weak D call TRBD2 (5 bases). V was cut by 0 bases and J by 5 bases, with 9 bases left in between. The CDR3 runs 13 residues. The germline CDR1 and CDR2 sequences are SGDLS and YYNGEE. The chain's CDR3 is CASSVERQDEQYF. CDR3 in DNA: TGTGCCAGCAGCGTAGAGCGGCAGGACGAGCAGTACTTC.

Remarks on this clone: The germline gene is not matched at one end of the junction; a read error may be the cause. V and J are TRBV7-7 and TRBJ2-2; TRBD1 is a possible D gene (5 bases). CDR3 length: 15 amino acids. Looked up from germline, CDR1 is SSHAT and CDR2 is FNYEAQ (reference sequence). CDR3: CASSLVQGNTGELFF. CDR3 in DNA: TGTGCTAGCAGCTTAGTCCAGGGAAACACCGGGGAGCTGTTTTTT.

Only one count was recorded for this clone. The chain has TRBV19 and TRBJ2-1, with no clear D. V lost 7 bases, J lost 5 bases, and 6 bases lay in between. This CDR3 contains 11 residues. CDR1 and CDR2 (germline): LNHDA, SQIVND (reference sequence). The CDR3 spells CASTRNNEQFF. CDR3 DNA: TGTGCCAGTACACGAAACAATGAGCAGTTCTTC.

Written as DNA, the CDR3 is TGTGCCAGCTCAGAAAGCTATGAGCAGTTCTTC. Protein: CASSESYEQFF. This chain joins TRBV18 and TRBJ2-1, with unresolved D. Germline V gene sequence: CDR1 KGHSH, CDR2 LQKENI. The germline V and J ends were trimmed by 5 bases and 8 bases, with 7 bases remaining between them. This CDR3 has 11 residues.

Comments on this clone: This CDR3 is also generated by other DNA sequences in the sample. The J gene is TRBJ2-5, the V gene TRBV5-1; TRBD2 aligns across 7 bases. Germline CDR1 reads SGHRS; CDR2 reads YFSETQ. V dropped 4 bases and J dropped 0; count of bases not matched to a gene: 6. The CDR3 spans 15 residues. The CDR3 protein is CASSLGGTYQETQYF. The DNA of the CDR3 is TGCGCCAGCAGCCTGGGGGGGACGTACCAAGAGACCCAGTACTTC. Together with reference TRBV5-1 and TRBJ2-5, the CDR3 gives the full variable domain: KAGVTQTPRYLIKTRGQQVTLSCSPISGHRSVSWYQQTPGQGLQFLFEYFSETQRNKGNFPGRFSGRQFSNSRSEMNVSTLELGDSALYLCASSLGGTYQETQYFGPGTRLLVL.

V gene TRBV2 combines with J gene TRBJ1-1; D gene unclear. Trimming left V 10 bases short and J 0 bases short, with 15 bases between. Germline assignment: CDR1 SNHLY and CDR2 FYNNEI. The CDR3 has 14 residues. CDR3: CAIRRRLMNTEAFF. The DNA for the CDR3 is TGTGCCATCAGGAGACGGCTGATGAACACTGAAGCTTTCTTT.

This chain links TRBV5-1 with TRBJ1-1, with TRBD1 as a possible D gene (5 bases). The CDR3 totals 16 residues. V lost 0 bases, J lost 4 bases, and 16 bases lay in between. CDR1 is SGHRS, CDR2 YFSETQ, per germline. CDR3 coding DNA: TGCGCCAGCAGCTTGGAGGTCGGGGCAGGGAGCACTGAAGCTTTCTTT. Amino acid sequence: CASSLEVGAGSTEAFF.

V usage is TRBV6-5 and J usage is TRBJ2-7; 7 nucleotides agree with TRBD2. This CDR3 comprises 16 residues. V was pared by 4 bases and J by 0 bases, with 9 bases of the junction left unmatched. Per germline, CDR1 MNHEY and CDR2 SVGAGI. CDR3 in DNA: TGTGCCAGCAGTTCTAGCGGAACCACCCGCTCCTACGAGCAGTACTTC. Residues: CASSSSGTTRSYEQYF.

This rearrangement joins TRBV4-1 to TRBJ1-2; D unclear. CDR3 length: 17 amino acids. Germline CDR1 reads MGHRA; CDR2 reads YSYEKL. The V and J ends lost 1 base and 4 bases respectively, with 19 bases between them. The CDR3 DNA follows: TGCGCCAGCAGCCAAGGACTTACGGAATTAGATCTCTATGGCTACACCTTC. Encoded protein: CASSQGLTELDLYGYTF.